This is a list of T cell receptor beta chains from one sample in a study of a mutant IDH1 vaccine in newly diagnosed glioma. The antigens of these receptors remain unknown. Using immunoSEQ multiplex PCR, the repertoire was profiled, and TCRdb retains in-frame clones only, with some absent. The table records tens of thousands of clones, around four fifths of them present only once. The starting material was PBMCs, obtained from a glioma patient whose treatment included an IDH1 peptide vaccine. The origin of the receptors is a woman in her 50s with glioma. Both conserved end residues are part of each CDR3. The D gene is left open where the match is weak.

j_call v_call d_call cdr3_nt cdr3_aa
TRBJ1-6 TRBV7-9 - TGTGCCAGCAGCTCGGTGGGGACCTCGGGGTCACCCCTCCACTTT CASSSVGTSGSPLHF
TRBJ1-1 TRBV5-6 - TGTGCCAGCAGCGCCTACAGGGTTTCGAACACTGAAGCTTTCTTT CASSAYRVSNTEAFF
TRBJ1-5 TRBV9 - TGTGCCAGCAGCGTAGGTCCCGGACCCAATCAGCCCCAGCATTTT CASSVGPGPNQPQHF
TRBJ1-5 TRBV11-2 TRBD1 TGTGCCAGCAGCCCCTCCGGGACAGTCAATCAGCCCCAGCATTTT CASSPSGTVNQPQHF
TRBJ2-5 TRBV5-1 - TGCGCCAGCAGCTTACCAGGGGAGGAGACCCAGTACTTC CASSLPGEETQYF
TRBJ2-5 TRBV5-1 - TGCGCCAGCAGCTTGGTGGACGGGCTCCAAGAGACCCAGTACTTC CASSLVDGLQETQYF
TRBJ2-3 TRBV19 - TGTGCCAGTTCTCCTGGACTAACCTCCTACACAGATACGCAGTATTTT CASSPGLTSYTDTQYF
TRBJ2-1 TRBV2 - TGTGCCAGCAGTGCTGAGGTCGGCGAGCAGTTCTTC CASSAEVGEQFF
TRBJ1-2 TRBV7-2 - TGTGCCAGCAGCTTAGCGAAAGCCGAGTTC CASSLAKAEF
TRBJ2-7 TRBV7-2 - TGTGCCAGCAGCTTGAAGGGGGGTTCCAGCGGGTCCTACGAGCAGTACTTC CASSLKGGSSGSYEQYF
TRBJ2-7 TRBV30 TRBD1 TGTGCCTGGAATCGCGGACAGGGCTACGAGCAGTACTTC CAWNRGQGYEQYF
TRBJ1-2 TRBV9 - TGTGCCAGCAGCGTAGAGGGGGGGTACTATGGCTACACCTTC CASSVEGGYYGYTF
TRBJ1-4 TRBV6-5 - TGTGCCAGCAGTTACTCGACGGGATACAATGAAAAACTGTTTTTT CASSYSTGYNEKLFF
TRBJ1-1 TRBV29-1 TRBD1 TGCAGCGTGGGGACAGGGAATACTGAAGCTTTCTTT CSVGTGNTEAFF
TRBJ1-5 TRBV21-1 - TGTGCCAGCAGCCCCATGGAGGGCAGGGGAAATCAGCCCCAGCATTTT CASSPMEGRGNQPQHF
TRBJ2-7 TRBV5-1 TRBD2 TGCGCCAGCAGCTTGGCCTCGGGCAGGGAGGGCGACGAGCAGTACTTC CASSLASGREGDEQYF
TRBJ2-2 TRBV30 TRBD1 TGTGCCTGGCGACAGGGCTCGGGGAACACCGGGGAGCTGTTTTTT CAWRQGSGNTGELFF
TRBJ2-3 TRBV5-6 - TGTGCCAGCAGCTGGAGGGGGAGGGGGACAGATACGCAGTATTTT CASSWRGRGTDTQYF
TRBJ2-7 TRBV7-9 TRBD1 TGTGCCAGCAGCCCGGGACAGGCTTTCTACGAGCAGTACTTC CASSPGQAFYEQYF
TRBJ1-5 TRBV6-5 - TGTGCCAGCAGCAAGGGACACCAGACTCAGCCCCAGCATTTT CASSKGHQTQPQHF
TRBJ2-3 TRBV9 - TGTGCCAGCAGTAATGAAGCCATCGGGGATACGCAGTATTTT CASSNEAIGDTQYF
TRBJ2-3 TRBV19 - TGTGCCAGTAGTACGTCTCGATTGGAAGATACGCAGTATTTT CASSTSRLEDTQYF
TRBJ1-6 TRBV27 - TGTGCCAGCGGCGATAGCTCCTATAATTCACCCCTCCACTTT CASGDSSYNSPLHF
TRBJ2-2 TRBV2 TRBD1 TGTGCCACAGGATGGGACAGGGGGCCCGGGGAGCTGTTTTTT CATGWDRGPGELFF
TRBJ1-1 TRBV27 TRBD1 TGTGCCAGCAGTTTGCTCGGGACAGGGCCCTTGAACACTGAAGCTTTCTTT CASSLLGTGPLNTEAFF
TRBJ1-1 TRBV20-1 - TGCACCACGACAGGGAACACTGAAGCTTTCTTT CTTTGNTEAFF